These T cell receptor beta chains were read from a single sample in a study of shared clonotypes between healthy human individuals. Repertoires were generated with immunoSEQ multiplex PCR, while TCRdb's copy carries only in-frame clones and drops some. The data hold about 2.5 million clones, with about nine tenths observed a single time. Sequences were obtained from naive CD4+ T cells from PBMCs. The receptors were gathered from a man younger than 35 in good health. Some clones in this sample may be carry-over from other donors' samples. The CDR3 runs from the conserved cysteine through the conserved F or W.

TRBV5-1 CASSLDGDIHYGYTF
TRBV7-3 CASSVGGPLETQYF
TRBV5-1 CASSLQGGSNQPQHF
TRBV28 CASMFMSTPSYEQYF
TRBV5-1 CASSFGGGQETQYF
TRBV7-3 CASSLIGGADEQYF
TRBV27 CASSSTSGRSYNEQFF
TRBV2 CASTTTDSNQPQHF
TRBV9 CASSNTGGSYNEQFF
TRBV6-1 CASSEEGENGYTF
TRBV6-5 CASSYSSSGAGHEQYF
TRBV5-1 CASSLARGVTTGGMNTEAFF
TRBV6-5 CASSYSMSGGGSPLHF
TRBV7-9 CASSLGDRPPYEQYF
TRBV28 CASSPSDGIFNEKLFF
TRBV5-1 CASSLDGRGNTEAFF
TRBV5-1 CASSFLAGGPTDTQYF
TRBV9 CASSVGSMAGELFF
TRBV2 CASRESQSGGHF
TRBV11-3 CASSSRKEGLQETQYF
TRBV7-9 CASSLGGAGNTEAFF
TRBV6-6 CASSYDGAWYEQYF
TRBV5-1 CASSLGLAGGTDTQYF
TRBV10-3 CAISATIQTYEQYF
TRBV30 CAWRGKGIYEQYF
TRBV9 CASSVGESSLRTF
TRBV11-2 CASSLGTVLGEQFF
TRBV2 CASSREVVDYEQYF
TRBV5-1 CASSFLLAGNEQFF
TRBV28 CASSSRNQPQHF
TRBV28 CASSLLIGEGGPKYEQYF
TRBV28 CASSLPHEGASGYTF
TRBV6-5 CASSSRTGFGEKLFF
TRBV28 CASSSGGGTGNTIYF
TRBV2 CASSQGARGNTIYF
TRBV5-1 CASTLFDENTEAFF
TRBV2 CASSGTSGRSYNEQFF
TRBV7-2 CASSSTFTGGFYGYTF
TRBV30 CAWDRGTYNEQFF
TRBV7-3 CASSLGTSVNNEQFF
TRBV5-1 CASSLGVTNTEAFF
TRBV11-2 CASSGRGTQYF
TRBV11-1 CASSFQGLAGGDTQYF
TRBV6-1 CAIQGQGRTEAFF